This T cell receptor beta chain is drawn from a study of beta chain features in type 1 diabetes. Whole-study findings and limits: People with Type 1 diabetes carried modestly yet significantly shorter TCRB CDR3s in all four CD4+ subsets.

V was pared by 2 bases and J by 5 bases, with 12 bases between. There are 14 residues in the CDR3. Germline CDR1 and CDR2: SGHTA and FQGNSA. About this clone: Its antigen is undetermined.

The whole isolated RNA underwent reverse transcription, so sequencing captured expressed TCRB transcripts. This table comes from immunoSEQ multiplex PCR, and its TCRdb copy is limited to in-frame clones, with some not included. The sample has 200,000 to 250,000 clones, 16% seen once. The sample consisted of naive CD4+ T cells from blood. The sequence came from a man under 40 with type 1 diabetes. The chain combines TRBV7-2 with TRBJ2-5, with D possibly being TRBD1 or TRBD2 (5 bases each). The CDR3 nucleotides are TGTGCCAGCAGCTTAACGGGACCCGTGGAGACCCAGTACTTC. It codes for CASSLTGPVETQYF. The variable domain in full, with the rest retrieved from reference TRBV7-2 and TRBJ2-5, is GAGVSQSPSNKVTEKGKDVELRCDPISGHTALYWYRQSLGQGLEFLIYFQGNSAPDKSGLPSDRFSAERTGGSVSTLTIQRTQQEDSAVYLCASSLTGPVETQYFGPGTRLLVL.